What follows are 26 T cell receptor beta chains derived from one specimen sequenced in a study of CD8+CD57+ T cells in acquired aplastic anemia. The sequenced patients had an expansion of CD8+CD57+ cells seen by flow cytometry. Both TCR beta VDJ combination and CDR3 sequence profiling were carried out. Genomic DNA was the template for this profiling. MiXCR, run by TCRdb on the reads, gives a single entry per CDR3 protein. The profile shows some 200,000 distinct CDR3 sequences, less than 60% of them singletons. Sequenced sample: sorted CD4+, CD8+, or CD8+CD57+ T cells (not recorded which) from PBMCs. These receptors all stem from a human donor with aplastic anemia.

In its sample, this clonotype was seen a few times. CDR3 nucleotide sequence: TGTGCCAGCAGCCAAGGTGTAGGGGGGTTTCAAGAGACCCAGTACTTC. This translates into CASSQGVGGFQETQYF. J is TRBJ2-5 and V is TRBV3-1; D is possibly TRBD1 or TRBD2 (6 bases each). Trimming left V 1 base short and J 2 bases short, with 14 bases between. The CDR3 has 16 amino acids. The germline V gene encodes CDR1 LGHDT and CDR2 YNNKEL (reference sequence).

The table lists this clonotype with many counts. The V gene is TRBV20-1, the J gene TRBJ2-3; either TRBD1 or TRBD2 may supply D (5 bases each). The CDR3 sequence is 15 residues long. The germline V and J ends were trimmed by 3 bases and 0 bases, with 13 bases remaining between them. Germline values: CDR1 DFQATT, CDR2 SNEGSKA (reference sequence). In nucleotides, the CDR3 is TGCAGTGCTAGTCGAGGGGAATATAGCACAGATACGCAGTATTTT. This gives the protein CSASRGEYSTDTQYF.

The sample holds a few counts of this clonotype. A much bigger clone sits one base away, suggesting this may be a read error. The chain combines TRBV6-5 with TRBJ2-2, with D perhaps TRBD1 (6 bases). CDR1 MNHEY and CDR2 SVGAGI come from the germline V gene. The CDR3 runs 16 residues. The CDR3 is CASSEQGRSNTGELSF. In DNA form, the CDR3 reads TGTGCCAGCAGTGAACAGGGTCGATCAAACACCGGGGAGCTGTCTTTT.

The gene calls are TRBV4-1 and TRBJ2-2; 11 bases match TRBD2. Germline V gives CDR1 MGHRA, CDR2 YSYEKL. The CDR3 extends over 17 amino acids. With 3 bases clipped from V and 2 bases from J, the junction kept 5 bases outside the gene matches. The CDR3 reads CASSQASGGPNTGELFF. CDR3 coding DNA: TGCGCCAGCAGCCAGGCTAGCGGGGGGCCCAACACCGGGGAGCTGTTTTTT.

Notes on this clonotype: One base away lies a much larger clone, so this may be a sequencing read error. A read error is likely, as this CDR3 ends without the conserved phenylalanine or tryptophan. J is TRBJ2-1 and V is TRBV20-1; 7 bases map to TRBD1. The V gene's germline CDR1 is DFQATT and CDR2 SNEGSKA (reference sequence). This CDR3 comprises 11 residues. V shed 6 bases and J 12 bases; nucleotides not matched to a gene: 8. CDR3 sequence: CSAQTGVGQFS. DNA for the CDR3: TGCAGTGCCCAAACAGGGGTCGGGCAGTTCTCC.

The chain carries TRBV20-1 and TRBJ1-4; D is ambiguous. The germline V and J ends were trimmed by 6 bases and 0 bases, with 8 bases remaining between them. CDR1 is DFQATT and CDR2 is SNEGSKA in the germline V gene (reference sequence). CDR3 length: 13 residues. CDR3 nucleotide sequence: TGCAGTGCACCGGCTGCAACTAATGAAAAACTGTTTTTT. Protein: CSAPAATNEKLFF.

This chain uses TRBV7-9 with TRBJ1-6; D uncertain. CDR1 and CDR2 from the germline V gene are SEHNR and FQNEAQ (reference sequence). This CDR3 has 16 amino acids. The V end was cut by 5 bases, the J end by 0 bases, with 11 bases between. CDR3 sequence: CASSPPLSSYNSPLHF. CDR3 DNA sequence: TGTGCCAGCAGCCCCCCTCTGAGCTCCTATAATTCACCCCTCCACTTT.

This clonotype was observed at least ten times. The chain is built from TRBV20-1 and TRBJ1-2, with a weak D call TRBD1 (5 bases). The CDR3 runs 14 residues. With 3 bases removed from V and 3 bases from J, the gap between germline ends came to 14 bases. Germline CDR1 and CDR2: DFQATT and SNEGSKA (reference sequence). The CDR3 region is CSASSGKVDYGYTF. DNA for the CDR3: TGCAGTGCTAGCTCAGGGAAGGTAGACTATGGCTACACCTTC.

Concerning this clonotype: This may arise from a read error, as a much more abundant clone is one base away. This rearrangement joins TRBV2 to TRBJ1-4; unclear D gene. From germline, CDR1 is SNHLY and CDR2 FYNNEI. The CDR3 spans 14 residues. V lost 2 bases, J lost 6 bases, and 10 bases lay in between. As DNA, the CDR3 is TGTGCCAGCAGTGAATTCAGGCCCGATGAAAAACTGTTTTTT. Protein: CASSEFRPDEKLFF.

This clonotype was seen many times. The chain combines TRBV12-3 or TRBV12-4 with TRBJ2-7; D perhaps matches TRBD2 (5 bases). V was clipped by 0 bases and J by 1 base, with 7 bases between them. CDR3 length equals 14 residues. CDR3 region: CASSLATGSYEQYF. The DNA of the CDR3 is TGTGCCAGCAGTTTAGCAACGGGATCCTACGAGCAGTACTTC.

This chain joins TRBV2 and TRBJ1-2; D uncertain. CDR1 is SNHLY and CDR2 is FYNNEI in the germline V gene. The CDR3 has 14 amino acids. V was pared by 7 bases and J by 7 bases, with 19 bases between. The CDR3 DNA is TGTGCCAGCAACGGGCTCCGGATTTCGGGTGGCTACACCTTC. This sequence encodes CASNGLRISGGYTF.

This clonotype was seen repeatedly, ten times or more. This rearrangement joins TRBV5-1 to TRBJ1-5, with D maybe TRBD1 (5 bases). There are 15 residues in the CDR3. Trimming took off 4 bases at V and 5 bases at J, with 16 bases between the two ends. Germline V gene data show CDR1 as SGHRS and CDR2 as YFSETQ. The CDR3 DNA reads as TGCGCCAGCAGCCGAATTCCGGGACCAGATCAGCCCCAGCATTTT. This sequence encodes CASSRIPGPDQPQHF. The variable domain in full, completed from reference TRBV5-1 and TRBJ1-5, reads KAGVTQTPRYLIKTRGQQVTLSCSPISGHRSVSWYQQTPGQGLQFLFEYFSETQRNKGNFPGRFSGRQFSNSRSEMNVSTLELGDSALYLCASSRIPGPDQPQHFGDGTRLSIL.

CDR3 bases: TGTGCCAGCAGCTTTAACCGGGACAGGGGTTTTTTCTGCCAAGAGACCCAGTACTTC. Translation: CASSFNRDRGFFCQETQYF. V gene TRBV11-3 combines with J gene TRBJ2-5; 10 bases map to TRBD1. The V segment lost 3 bases and the J segment 1 base; nucleotides outside the gene matches: 14. This CDR3 region has 19 residues. Germline V gene sequence: CDR1 SGHNT, CDR2 YENEEA.

This chain links TRBV7-9 with TRBJ2-5, with 13 bases matching TRBD2. Trimming cost V 5 bases and J 4 bases; bases outside gene matches: 4. The CDR3 extends over 15 amino acids. Germline CDR1 is SEHNR and CDR2 is FQNEAQ (reference sequence). The CDR3 region is CASSKLAGGGETQYF. DNA for the CDR3: TGTGCCAGCAGCAAACTAGCGGGGGGGGGAGAGACCCAGTACTTC.

V is TRBV19 and J is TRBJ2-3; 7 bases are shared with TRBD1. The V gene's germline CDR1 is LNHDA and CDR2 SQIVND (reference sequence). The CDR3 has 15 amino acids. After removal of 7 bases from V and 0 bases from J, the junction contained 7 bases not matched to a gene. The CDR3 sequence is CASIRTGTSTDTQYF. DNA for the CDR3: TGTGCCAGTATCCGGACAGGCACTAGCACAGATACGCAGTATTTT.

This clonotype was counted ten times or more. The chain combines TRBV7-3 with TRBJ2-7; TRBD2 might be the D (7 bases). The CDR3 contains 15 residues. V was trimmed by 1 base and J by 0 bases, leaving 10 bases between them. Germline V gene lookup returns CDR1 SGHTA and CDR2 FQGTGA. The CDR3 reads CASSLIGGPSYEQYF. DNA of the CDR3: TGTGCCAGCAGCTTAATCGGGGGGCCCTCCTACGAGCAGTACTTC.

Comments on this clonotype: At one of its ends the junction is not consistent with the germline gene, which may arise from a read error. This chain uses TRBV9 with TRBJ1-3; 8 bases line up with TRBD1. Germline-derived CDR1 and CDR2 are SGDLS and YYNGEE. CDR3 size: 11 residues. The CDR3 coding sequence is TGTGCCAGCAGCGTAGCCGGGACAGGCCCCTGG. Encoded protein: CASSVAGTGPW.

This clonotype appeared many times. The J gene is TRBJ2-3, the V gene TRBV19, with TRBD2 as a possible D gene (5 bases). This CDR3 is 13 amino acids long. Trimming shortened V by 6 bases and J by 0 bases, and 7 bases separated the two germline ends. Germline V gene sequence: CDR1 LNHDA, CDR2 SQIVND (reference sequence). The CDR3 spells CASRERSTDTQYF. The CDR3 DNA reads TGTGCCAGTAGAGAGCGGAGCACAGATACGCAGTATTTT.

Ten or more counts support this clonotype. The chain carries TRBV7-9 and TRBJ2-7; D gene uncertain. The germline V gene has CDR1 SEHNR and CDR2 FQNEAQ (reference sequence). V dropped 6 bases and J dropped 3 bases, with 15 bases sitting between them. This CDR3 is 14 amino acids long. The CDR3 loop is CASSSDRTNYEQYF. Written as DNA, the CDR3 is TGTGCCAGCAGTTCGGACCGAACCAACTACGAGCAGTACTTC.

The chain recombines TRBV28 with TRBJ2-7, with TRBD1 matching 7 bases. The V segment lost 4 bases and the J segment 1 base; nucleotides outside the gene matches: 4. The CDR3 length is 14 residues. Per germline, CDR1 MDHEN and CDR2 SYDVKM. DNA of the CDR3: TGTGCCAGCAGTTCTACAGGGGAATCCTACGAGCAGTACTTC. Protein product: CASSSTGESYEQYF.

The chain combines TRBV2 with TRBJ1-1; D ambiguous. CDR3 length: 13 residues. V gave up 1 base and J gave up 7 bases, with 10 bases separating them. Germline CDR1 SNHLY, CDR2 FYNNEI. The CDR3, as DNA: TGTGCCAGCAGTGAAGTTGGGAGTTTTGAAGCTTTCTTT. It translates to CASSEVGSFEAFF.

J is TRBJ2-3 and V is TRBV12-5, with D uncertain. The V end was cut by 6 bases, the J end by 2 bases, with 9 bases between. Germline V CDR1 and CDR2: LGHNT, FRNRAP. CDR3 length equals 13 residues. CDR3 nucleotide sequence: TGTGCTAGTGGGGCGACGGTCACAGATACGCAGTATTTT. Encoded protein: CASGATVTDTQYF.

This clonotype was observed at least ten times. The genes are TRBV5-4 and TRBJ2-2; unclear D gene. The CDR3 totals 13 residues. CDR1 and CDR2 (germline): SGHNT, YYREEE (reference sequence). V lost 2 bases and J lost 5, with 7 bases in between. DNA of the CDR3: TGTGCCAGCAGCTTCTCTGCAACCGGGGAGCTGTTTTTT. Translation: CASSFSATGELFF.

There are many counts of this clonotype. The chain recombines TRBV2 with TRBJ2-3; no firm D call. Germline CDR1 SNHLY, CDR2 FYNNEI. V lost 6 bases, J lost 2 bases, and 12 bases lay in between. The CDR3 covers 14 residues. This CDR3 reads CASSEILPTDTQYF. Here the CDR3 DNA reads TGTGCCAGCAGCGAGATTCTACCCACAGATACGCAGTATTTT.

As to this clonotype: One end of the junction fails to match germline, which may point to a read error. This CDR3 reads CASREDGRTYGYTF. CDR3 DNA: TGTGCCAGCAGAGAAGATGGGAGGACCTATGGCTACACCTTC. The J gene is TRBJ1-2, the V gene TRBV2; D gene ambiguous. The CDR3 length is 14 residues. Per the germline V gene, CDR1 is SNHLY and CDR2 is FYNNEI.

The chain uses TRBV2 and TRBJ2-3; 12 bases align to TRBD2. Germline V gene lookup returns CDR1 SNHLY and CDR2 FYNNEI. Unmatched junction bases numbered 5, after V lost 4 bases and J lost 6 bases. CDR3 length equals 15 residues. CDR3 amino acids: CASSVLAGGGDTQYF. For the CDR3, the DNA is TGTGCCAGCAGTGTGCTAGCGGGGGGGGGGGATACGCAGTATTTT.